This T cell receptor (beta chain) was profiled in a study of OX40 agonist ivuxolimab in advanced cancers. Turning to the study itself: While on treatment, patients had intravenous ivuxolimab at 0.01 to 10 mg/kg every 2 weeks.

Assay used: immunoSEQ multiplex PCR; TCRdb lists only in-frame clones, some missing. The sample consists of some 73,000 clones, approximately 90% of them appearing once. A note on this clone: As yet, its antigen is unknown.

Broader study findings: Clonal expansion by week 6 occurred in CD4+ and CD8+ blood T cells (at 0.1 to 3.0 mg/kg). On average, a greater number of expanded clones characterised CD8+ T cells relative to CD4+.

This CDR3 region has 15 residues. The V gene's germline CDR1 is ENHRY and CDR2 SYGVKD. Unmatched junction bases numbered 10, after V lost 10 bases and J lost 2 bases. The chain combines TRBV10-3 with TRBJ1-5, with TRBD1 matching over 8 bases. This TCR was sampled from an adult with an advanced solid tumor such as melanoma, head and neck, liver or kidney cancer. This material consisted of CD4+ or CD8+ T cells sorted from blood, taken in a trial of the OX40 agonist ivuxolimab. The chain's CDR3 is CASRPGGWGNQPQHF. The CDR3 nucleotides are TGTGCCAGTAGACCAGGGGGCTGGGGCAATCAGCCCCAGCATTTT.